These 3 T cell receptor beta chains were sequenced from one sample in a study of Japanese encephalitis immunity and Zika vaccine responses. For 5 to 6 days, PBMCs labeled with CFSE were cultured with peptide pools at approximately 1 ug/mL each. Unfixed live CD56-CD19-CD16-CD3+CD4+ CFSE-low cells were sorted as proliferating CD4 T cells. TCRdb itself ran the 5' RACE reads through MiXCR, one entry per CDR3 protein. The sample yields about 420 distinct CDR3 sequences, 3.5% to 4.5% seen once. Specimen: antigen-activated CD4+ T cells from blood, cultured, collected during a Zika inactivated vaccine study. These receptors were collected from an adult woman who received an inactivated Zika virus vaccine.

By share, this clonotype ranks as medium-sized (0.01 to 0.1%). This chain connects TRBV20-1 to TRBJ1-1, with D hard to call. The CDR3 covers 11 residues. Germline V lookup: CDR1 DFQATT, CDR2 SNEGSKA (reference sequence). Deletions cut 0 bases from V and 10 bases from J, with 9 bases between. The CDR3 loop reads CSARDGVGAFF. The CDR3 nucleotides are TGCAGTGCTAGAGACGGGGTCGGAGCTTTCTTT.

This clonotype is deemed medium-sized. The chain carries TRBV6-1 and TRBJ1-1; D may be TRBD1 (6 bases). CDR1 MNHNS and CDR2 SASEGT come from the germline V gene. Trimming took off 0 bases at V and 7 bases at J, with 18 bases between the two ends. The CDR3 loop spans 16 amino acids. This chain's CDR3 is CASSEALTGFVGEAFF. The CDR3 DNA reads TGTGCCAGCAGTGAAGCTCTAACAGGGTTCGTTGGTGAAGCTTTCTTT.

This clonotype is large in the sample. This rearrangement joins TRBV5-5 to TRBJ2-3, with D perhaps matching TRBD1 (6 bases). Per germline, CDR1 SGHKS and CDR2 YYEKEE (reference sequence). The CDR3 is 14 amino acids. V was pared by 4 bases and J by 6 bases, with 15 bases between. For the CDR3, the DNA is TGTGCCAGCAGCCGAACAGGGTTCGGGGATACGCAGTATTTT. It specifies CASSRTGFGDTQYF.